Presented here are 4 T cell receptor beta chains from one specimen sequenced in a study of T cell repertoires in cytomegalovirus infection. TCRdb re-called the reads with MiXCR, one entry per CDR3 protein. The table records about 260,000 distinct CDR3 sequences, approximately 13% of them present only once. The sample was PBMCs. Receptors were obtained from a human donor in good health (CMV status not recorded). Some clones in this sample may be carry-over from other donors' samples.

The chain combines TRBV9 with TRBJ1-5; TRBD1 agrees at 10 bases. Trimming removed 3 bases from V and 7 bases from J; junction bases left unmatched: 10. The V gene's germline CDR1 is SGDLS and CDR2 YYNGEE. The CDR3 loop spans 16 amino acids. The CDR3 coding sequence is TGTGCCAGCAGCGCCGGCGGGACAGGGGAGGGACAGCCCCAGCATTTT. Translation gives CASSAGGTGEGQPQHF.

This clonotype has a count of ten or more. CDR3 in DNA: TGCGCCAGCAGCCAAGCTCGTTTAGAGTGGGATGGCATGAACACTGAAGCTTTCTTT. Its translation: CASSQARLEWDGMNTEAFF. This chain connects TRBV4-1 to TRBJ1-1; D remains ambiguous. The germline gives CDR1 MGHRA, CDR2 YSYEKL. The CDR3 contains 19 residues. V was pared by 1 base and J by 0 bases, with 21 bases between.

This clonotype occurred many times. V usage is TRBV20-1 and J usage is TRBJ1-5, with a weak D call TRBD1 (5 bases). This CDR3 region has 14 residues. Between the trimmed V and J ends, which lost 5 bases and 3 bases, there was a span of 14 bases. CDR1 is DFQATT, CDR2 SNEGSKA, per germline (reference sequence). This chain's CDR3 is CSAPGGGFNQPQHF. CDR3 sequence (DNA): TGCAGTGCTCCTGGGGGGGGGTTCAATCAGCCCCAGCATTTT.

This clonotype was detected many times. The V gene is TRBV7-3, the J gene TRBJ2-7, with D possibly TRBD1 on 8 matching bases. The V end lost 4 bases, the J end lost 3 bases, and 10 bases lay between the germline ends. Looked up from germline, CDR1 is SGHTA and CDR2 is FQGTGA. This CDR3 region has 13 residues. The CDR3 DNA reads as TGTGCCAGCAGCTACAGGGGGGGCTACGAGCAGTACTTC. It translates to CASSYRGGYEQYF.